Shown below are 15 T cell receptor beta chains from a single sample sequenced in a study of shared clonotypes between healthy human individuals (dated by TCRdb to 2019 to 2021). Receptor libraries were prepared by the immunoSEQ multiplex PCR assay. Sourced from immuneACCESS, this table was stored by TCRdb with only in-frame sequences that have V and J called. A share of the clones is absent; for the studies checked, an unresolved V gene accounts for under half, and the remainder has no known explanation. This sample has 600,000 to 800,000 clones in its table, and about two thirds of those were observed once. The ten largest clones add up to under 2% of the sample. Sequenced: memory CD4+ T cells sorted from blood. Read against the paper, the sample's cell subset or site label means: CD45RA-negative fraction. These receptors all come from a woman aged 30 to 39 in good health.

The chain employs TRBV28 and TRBJ2-3, with D possibly TRBD1 on 6 matching bases. The CDR3 is made up of 13 amino acids. CDR1 is MDHEN and CDR2 is SYDVKM in the germline V gene. V gave up 8 bases and J gave up 10 bases, with 19 bases separating them. The CDR3 reads CASRRTAQGPQYF. CDR3 DNA: TGTGCCAGCCGGCGGACAGCCCAGGGTCCGCAGTATTTT.

In regard to this clone: This is likely an artifact of a read error, given a far larger clone one base away. Additional DNA sequences in this sample encode the identical CDR3. The chain combines TRBV7-2 with TRBJ1-5; the match to TRBD1 covers 8 bases. V trimming: 5 bases; J trimming: 2 bases; junction bases outside the gene matches: 5. CDR3 length: 15 amino acids. Germline V lookup: CDR1 SGHTA, CDR2 FQGNSA. CDR3 loop: CASSPRGRGNQPQHF. The CDR3 bases are TGTGCCAGCAGCCCCAGGGGGCGAGGCAATCAGCCCCAGCATTTT.

The rearrangement links TRBV25-1 to TRBJ2-5; no clear D gene. The CDR3 loop spans 12 amino acids. The V gene lost 4 bases and the J gene lost 6 bases, with 9 bases spanning the gap. Germline loops: CDR1 MGHDK, CDR2 SYGVNS. CDR3 nucleotide sequence: TGTGCCAGCAGTGGGGCGAGCAAGACCCAGTACTTC. Amino acid sequence: CASSGASKTQYF.

V usage is TRBV29-1 and J usage is TRBJ2-7; 9 bases line up with TRBD2. The CDR3 is made up of 15 amino acids. Germline CDR1 SQVTM, CDR2 ANQGSEA. With V trimmed by 6 bases and J by 0 bases, 9 bases remained unmatched. This CDR3 reads CSVRGLAGSSYEQYF. As DNA, the CDR3 is TGCAGCGTGAGGGGGCTAGCGGGGAGCTCCTACGAGCAGTACTTC.

This clone was seen a handful of times. The V gene is TRBV7-2, the J gene TRBJ1-5; tentative D call: TRBD1 (5 bases). There are 16 residues in the CDR3. The V gene lost 1 base and the J gene lost 3 bases, with 13 bases spanning the gap. Germline CDR1 reads SGHTA; CDR2 reads FQGNSA. Here the CDR3 reads CASSLVGGSANQPQHF. The CDR3 nucleotides read TGTGCCAGCAGCTTAGTCGGGGGGAGCGCCAATCAGCCCCAGCATTTT.

The chain employs TRBV9 and TRBJ1-2, with D perhaps matching TRBD1 (6 bases). Germline lookup yields CDR1 SGDLS and CDR2 YYNGEE. This CDR3 is 17 amino acids long. Trimming removed 0 bases from V and 4 bases from J, with 19 bases in between. Here the CDR3 reads CASSVDKRGDGSYGYTF. Written as DNA, the CDR3 is TGTGCCAGCAGCGTAGATAAGAGGGGGGATGGGAGCTATGGCTACACCTTC.

This rearrangement joins TRBV18 to TRBJ2-7; 7 bases map to TRBD2. Germline V gene sequence: CDR1 KGHSH, CDR2 LQKENI. Losses at the gene ends were 5 bases for V and 2 bases for J; bases not matched to a gene: 6. CDR3 length equals 14 residues. DNA for the CDR3: TGTGCCAGCTCAGCCGACGGGGGGACCTACGAGCAGTACTTC. This sequence encodes CASSADGGTYEQYF.

The chain has TRBV7-2 and TRBJ2-1; D possibly corresponds to TRBD2 (6 bases). Trimming took off 1 base at V and 12 bases at J, with 22 bases between the two ends. The CDR3 runs 16 residues. The germline CDR1 and CDR2 sequences are SGHTA and FQGNSA. CDR3 DNA sequence: TGTGCCAGCAGCTTAGGGGGGTTTGCAGTAGCGGAATGGCAGTTCTTC. This codes for CASSLGGFAVAEWQFF.

In this sample, this clone turned up once. The chain recombines TRBV30 with TRBJ1-4; the D gene is possibly TRBD1 (5 bases). Germline V lookup: CDR1 GTSNPN, CDR2 SVGIG (reference sequence). Trimming shortened V by 5 bases and J by 13 bases, and 11 bases separated the two germline ends. The CDR3 sequence is 10 residues long. The CDR3 DNA reads TGTGCCTGGGGGACGCGTCGACTGTTTTTT. It encodes CAWGTRRLFF.

This clone was detected a few times. The rearrangement uses TRBV28 and TRBJ2-7, with D perhaps matching TRBD1 (6 bases). CDR3 length: 14 amino acids. With 5 bases removed from V and 7 bases from J, the gap between germline ends came to 18 bases. Germline loops: CDR1 MDHEN, CDR2 SYDVKM. The CDR3 reads CASSPNLGTREQYF. CDR3 bases: TGTGCCAGCAGTCCGAACCTGGGGACACGGGAGCAGTACTTC.

The sample holds a few counts of this clone. V gene TRBV2 combines with J gene TRBJ1-1, with a tentative D call TRBD1 (6 bases). V gave up 6 bases and J gave up 1 base, with 9 bases separating them. This CDR3 is built from 13 residues. The V gene's germline CDR1 is SNHLY and CDR2 FYNNEI. The CDR3 DNA reads TGTGCCAGCAGAGGACAGCCGAACACTGAAGCTTTCTTT. Translated, it gives CASRGQPNTEAFF. The full variable domain, completed using reference TRBV2 and TRBJ1-1, is EPEVTQTPSHQVTQMGQEVILRCVPISNHLYFYWYRQILGQKVEFLVSFYNNEISEKSEIFDDQFSVERPDGSNFTLKIRSTKLEDSAMYFCASRGQPNTEAFFGQGTRLTVV.

This clone has more than one count but fewer than ten. The chain is built from TRBV27 and TRBJ2-5; 12 bases are shared with TRBD1. CDR3 length: 17 residues. In germline, CDR1 is MNHEY, CDR2 SMNVEV (reference sequence). Trimming took 5 bases from V and 3 from J; bases not matched to a gene: 10. The CDR3 protein is CASSPWGQGAGKETQYF. As DNA, the CDR3 is TGTGCCAGCAGTCCTTGGGGACAGGGGGCTGGGAAAGAGACCCAGTACTTC.

The chain uses TRBV7-7 and TRBJ2-1; the D gene is possibly TRBD1 (5 bases). Germline lookup yields CDR1 SSHAT and CDR2 FNYEAQ (reference sequence). Trimming took off 9 bases at V and 6 bases at J, with 27 bases between the two ends. The CDR3 spans 17 residues. The CDR3 DNA reads as TGTGCCAGGCCAGCCGGCGAAGGGGTTTCCCCCCGCAATGAGCAGTTCTTC. It codes for CARPAGEGVSPRNEQFF.

This chain uses TRBV21-1 with TRBJ1-1; the D segment call TRBD1 is taken from the table without a DNA check. TRBV21-1 is a documented pseudogene. The CDR3 sequence is 13 residues long. CDR3 region: CASSPSVNTEAFF. The CDR3 bases are TGTGCCAGCAGCCCCTCAGTGAACACTGAAGCTTTCTTT.

The V call is TRBV11-3, the J call TRBJ2-1; D is ambiguous. The CDR3 runs 14 residues. Germline V gene sequence: CDR1 SGHNT, CDR2 YENEEA. V lost 0 bases, J lost 3 bases, and 6 bases lay in between. The CDR3 nucleotides read TGTGCCAGCAGCTTAGATCGAGTCTACAATGAGCAGTTCTTC. Translation gives CASSLDRVYNEQFF.